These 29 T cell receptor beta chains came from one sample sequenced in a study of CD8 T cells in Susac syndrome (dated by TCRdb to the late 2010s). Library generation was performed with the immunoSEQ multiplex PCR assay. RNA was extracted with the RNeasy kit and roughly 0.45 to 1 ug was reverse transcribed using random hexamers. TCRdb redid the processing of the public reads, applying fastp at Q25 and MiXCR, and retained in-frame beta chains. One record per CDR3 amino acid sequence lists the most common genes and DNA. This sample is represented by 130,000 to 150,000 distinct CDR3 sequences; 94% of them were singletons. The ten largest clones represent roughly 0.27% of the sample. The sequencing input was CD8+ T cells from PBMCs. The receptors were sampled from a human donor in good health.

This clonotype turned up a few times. The CDR3 sequence: CASSPRGPETQYF. Written as DNA, the CDR3 is TGTGCCAGCTCACCCCGGGGCCCAGAGACCCAGTACTTC. V is TRBV18 and J is TRBJ2-5; D may match TRBD1 or TRBD2 (5 bases each). The CDR3 totals 13 residues. With 3 bases removed from V and 4 bases from J, the gap between germline ends came to 9 bases. CDR1 and CDR2 (germline): KGHSH, LQKENI.

This chain's CDR3 is CASSLTRASGREQETQYF. The CDR3 DNA reads TGCGCCAGCAGCCTCACTCGAGCTAGCGGGAGGGAACAAGAGACCCAGTACTTC. The V call is TRBV4-3, the J call TRBJ2-5; 12 bases are a match to TRBD2. The junction had 11 bases not matched to a gene; V was cut back by 4 bases and J by 2 bases. Germline CDR1 reads LGHNA; CDR2 reads YSLEER. The CDR3 is 18 residues long.

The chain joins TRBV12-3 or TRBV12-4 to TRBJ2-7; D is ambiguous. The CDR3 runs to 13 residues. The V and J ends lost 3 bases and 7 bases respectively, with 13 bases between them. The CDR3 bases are TGTGCCAGCAGTTTGGATCCTTTGGGAGAGCAGTACTTC. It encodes CASSLDPLGEQYF.

The CDR3 DNA sequence: TGTGCCAGCAGCTCTCCCGAGGGGGCTGGGGTCCCCGAGCAGTTCTTC. Its translation: CASSSPEGAGVPEQFF. The genes are TRBV7-9 and TRBJ2-1, with 7 bases that match TRBD1. The germline gives CDR1 SEHNR, CDR2 FQNEAQ (reference sequence). The CDR3 loop spans 16 amino acids. The V gene end was trimmed by 4 bases and the J gene end by 10 bases; junction bases not matched to a gene: 16.

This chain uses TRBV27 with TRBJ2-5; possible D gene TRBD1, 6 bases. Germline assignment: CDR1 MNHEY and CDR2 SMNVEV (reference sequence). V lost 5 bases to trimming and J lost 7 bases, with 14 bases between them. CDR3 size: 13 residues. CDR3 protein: CASSQDRKGTQYF. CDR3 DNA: TGTGCCAGCAGTCAGGACAGAAAGGGGACCCAGTACTTC.

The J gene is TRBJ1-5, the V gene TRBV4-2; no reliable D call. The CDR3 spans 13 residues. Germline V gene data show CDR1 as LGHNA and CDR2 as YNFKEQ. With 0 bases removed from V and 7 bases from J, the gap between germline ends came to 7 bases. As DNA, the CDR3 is TGTGCCAGCAGCCAAGATAGTACCCAGCCCCAGCATTTT. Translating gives CASSQDSTQPQHF.

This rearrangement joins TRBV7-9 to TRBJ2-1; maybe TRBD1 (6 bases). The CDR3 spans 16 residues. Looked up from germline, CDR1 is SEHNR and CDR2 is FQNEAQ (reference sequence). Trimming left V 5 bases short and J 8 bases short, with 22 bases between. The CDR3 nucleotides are TGTGCCAGCAGCCCAAAGACAGGACGAGCCGGTCATGAGCAGTTCTTC. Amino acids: CASSPKTGRAGHEQFF.

CDR3 in amino acids: CASSSTGGGTGELFF. CDR3 sequence (DNA): TGTGCCAGCAGCTCCACAGGGGGGGGCACCGGGGAGCTGTTTTTT. The rearrangement uses TRBV7-9 and TRBJ2-2, with D perhaps TRBD1 (8 bases). Looked up from germline, CDR1 is SEHNR and CDR2 is FQNEAQ (reference sequence). The CDR3 sequence is 15 residues long. Trimming left V 4 bases short and J 4 bases short, with 13 bases between.

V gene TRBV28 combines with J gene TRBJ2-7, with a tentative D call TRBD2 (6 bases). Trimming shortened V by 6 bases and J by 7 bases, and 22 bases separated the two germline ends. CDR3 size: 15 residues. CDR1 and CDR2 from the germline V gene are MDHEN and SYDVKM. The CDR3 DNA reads TGTGCCAGCAGCCCCCGGGGGAGGACGGCGGGGGAGCAGTACTTC. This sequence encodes CASSPRGRTAGEQYF.

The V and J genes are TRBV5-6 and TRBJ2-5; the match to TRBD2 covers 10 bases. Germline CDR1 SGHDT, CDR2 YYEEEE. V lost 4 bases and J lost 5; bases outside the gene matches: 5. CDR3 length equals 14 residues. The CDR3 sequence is CASSPGLAEETQYF. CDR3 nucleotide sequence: TGTGCCAGCAGCCCCGGACTAGCGGAGGAGACCCAGTACTTC.

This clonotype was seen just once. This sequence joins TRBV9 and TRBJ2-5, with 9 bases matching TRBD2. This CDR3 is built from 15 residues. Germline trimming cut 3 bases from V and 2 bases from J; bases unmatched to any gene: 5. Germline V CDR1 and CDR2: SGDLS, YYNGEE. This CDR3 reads CASSGVAGVQETQYF. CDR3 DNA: TGTGCCAGCAGCGGTGTAGCGGGAGTACAAGAGACCCAGTACTTC.

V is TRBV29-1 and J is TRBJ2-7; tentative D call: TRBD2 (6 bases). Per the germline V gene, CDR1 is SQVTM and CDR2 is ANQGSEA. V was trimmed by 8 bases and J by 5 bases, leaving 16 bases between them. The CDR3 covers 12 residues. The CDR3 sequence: CSLKTGTDEQYF. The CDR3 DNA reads TGCAGCCTGAAGACCGGGACTGACGAGCAGTACTTC.

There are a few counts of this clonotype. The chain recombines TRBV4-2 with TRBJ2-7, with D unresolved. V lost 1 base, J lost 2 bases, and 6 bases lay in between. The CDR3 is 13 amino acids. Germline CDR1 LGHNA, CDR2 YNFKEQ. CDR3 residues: CASSQGSTYEQYF. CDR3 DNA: TGTGCCAGCAGCCAAGGCAGCACCTACGAGCAGTACTTC.

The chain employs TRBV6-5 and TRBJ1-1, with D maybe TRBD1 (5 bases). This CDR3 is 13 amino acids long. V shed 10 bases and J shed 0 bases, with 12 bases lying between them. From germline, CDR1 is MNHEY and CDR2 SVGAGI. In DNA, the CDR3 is TGTGCCACGGGGGGAGTGATGAACACTGAAGCTTTCTTT. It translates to CATGGVMNTEAFF.

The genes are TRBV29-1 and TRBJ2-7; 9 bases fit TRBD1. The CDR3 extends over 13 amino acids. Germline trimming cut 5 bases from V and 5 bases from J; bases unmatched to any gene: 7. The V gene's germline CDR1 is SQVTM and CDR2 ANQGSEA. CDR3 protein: CSVPGTGYHEQYF. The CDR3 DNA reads TGCAGCGTTCCCGGGACAGGGTACCACGAGCAGTACTTC.

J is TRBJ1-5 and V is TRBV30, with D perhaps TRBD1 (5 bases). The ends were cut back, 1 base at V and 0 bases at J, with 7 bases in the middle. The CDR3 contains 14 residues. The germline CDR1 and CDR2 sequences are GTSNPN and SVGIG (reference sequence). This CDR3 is CAWSEGHSNQPQHF. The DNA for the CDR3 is TGTGCCTGGAGTGAAGGACATAGCAATCAGCCCCAGCATTTT.

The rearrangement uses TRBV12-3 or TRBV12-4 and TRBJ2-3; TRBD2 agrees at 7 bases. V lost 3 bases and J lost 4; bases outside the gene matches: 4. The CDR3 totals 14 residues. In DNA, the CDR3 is TGTGCCAGCAGTTTTCCGCGGGAGCCAGATACGCAGTATTTT. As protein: CASSFPREPDTQYF.

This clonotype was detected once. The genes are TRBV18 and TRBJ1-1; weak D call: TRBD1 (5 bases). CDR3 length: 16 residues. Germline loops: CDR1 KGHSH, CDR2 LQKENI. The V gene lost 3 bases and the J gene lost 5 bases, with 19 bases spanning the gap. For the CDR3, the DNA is TGTGCCAGCTCACCCAGTGCAGGGCCAGAGAGGACTGAAGCTTTCTTT. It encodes CASSPSAGPERTEAFF.

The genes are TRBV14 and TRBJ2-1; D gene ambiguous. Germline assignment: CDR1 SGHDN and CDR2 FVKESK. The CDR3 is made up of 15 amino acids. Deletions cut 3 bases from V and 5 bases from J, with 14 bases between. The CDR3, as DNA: TGTGCCAGCAGCCACCCCCCGGAGCCTAACAATGAGCAGTTCTTC. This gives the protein CASSHPPEPNNEQFF.

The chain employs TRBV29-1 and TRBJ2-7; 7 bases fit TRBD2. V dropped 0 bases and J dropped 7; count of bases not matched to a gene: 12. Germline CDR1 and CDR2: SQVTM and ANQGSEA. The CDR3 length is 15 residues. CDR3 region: CSVEEGSAGVLEQYF. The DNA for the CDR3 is TGCAGCGTTGAAGAAGGTTCGGCGGGAGTTCTGGAGCAGTACTTC.

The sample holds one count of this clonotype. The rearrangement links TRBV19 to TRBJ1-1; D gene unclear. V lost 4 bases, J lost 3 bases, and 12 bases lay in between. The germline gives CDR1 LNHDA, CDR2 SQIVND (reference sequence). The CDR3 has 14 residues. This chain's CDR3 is CASSTNYWDTEAFF. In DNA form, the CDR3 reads TGTGCCAGTAGTACGAATTACTGGGACACTGAAGCTTTCTTT.

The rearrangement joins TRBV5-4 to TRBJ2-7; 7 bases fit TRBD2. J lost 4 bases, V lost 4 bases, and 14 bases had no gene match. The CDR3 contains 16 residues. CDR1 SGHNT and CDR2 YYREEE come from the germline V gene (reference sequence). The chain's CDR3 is CASSPRGSGTPYEQYF. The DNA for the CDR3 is TGTGCCAGCAGCCCCCGGGGAAGCGGGACCCCGTACGAGCAGTACTTC. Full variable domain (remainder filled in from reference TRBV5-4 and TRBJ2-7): ETGVTQSPTHLIKTRGQQVTLRCSSQSGHNTVSWYQQALGQGPQFIFQYYREEENGRGNFPPRFSGLQFPNYSSELNVNALELDDSALYLCASSPRGSGTPYEQYFGPGTRLTVT.

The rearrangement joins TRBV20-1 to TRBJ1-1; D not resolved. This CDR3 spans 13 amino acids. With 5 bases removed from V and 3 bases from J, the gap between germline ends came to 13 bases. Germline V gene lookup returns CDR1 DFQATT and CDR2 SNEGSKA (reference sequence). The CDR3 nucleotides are TGCAGTGCTCGCCCTATTGAGTACACTGAAGCTTTCTTT. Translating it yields CSARPIEYTEAFF.

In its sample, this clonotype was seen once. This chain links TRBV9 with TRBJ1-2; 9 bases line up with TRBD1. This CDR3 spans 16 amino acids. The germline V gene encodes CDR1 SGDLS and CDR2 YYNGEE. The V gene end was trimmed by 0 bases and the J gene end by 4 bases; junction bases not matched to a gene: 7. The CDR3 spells CASSVATQGASYGYTF. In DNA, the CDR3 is TGTGCCAGCAGCGTAGCTACACAGGGGGCCTCCTATGGCTACACCTTC.

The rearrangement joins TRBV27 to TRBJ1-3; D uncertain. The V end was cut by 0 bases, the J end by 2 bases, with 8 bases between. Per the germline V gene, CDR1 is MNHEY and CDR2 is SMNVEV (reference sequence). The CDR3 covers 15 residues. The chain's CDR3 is CASSLSRGTGNTIYF. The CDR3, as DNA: TGTGCCAGCAGTTTATCACGAGGGACTGGAAACACCATATATTTT.

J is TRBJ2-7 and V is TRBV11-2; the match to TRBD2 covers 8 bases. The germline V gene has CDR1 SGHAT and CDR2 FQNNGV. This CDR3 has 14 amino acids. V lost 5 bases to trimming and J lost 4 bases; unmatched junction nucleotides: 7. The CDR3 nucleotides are TGTGCCAGCAGCCTGAGCGGGAGTGGGTACGAGCAGTACTTC. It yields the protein CASSLSGSGYEQYF.

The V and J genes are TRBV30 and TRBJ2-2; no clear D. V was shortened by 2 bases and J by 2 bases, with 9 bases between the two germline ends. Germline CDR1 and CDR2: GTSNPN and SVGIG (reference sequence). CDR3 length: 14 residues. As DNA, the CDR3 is TGTGCCTGGAGTTGGTTCGTAAACACCGGGGAGCTGTTTTTT. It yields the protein CAWSWFVNTGELFF.

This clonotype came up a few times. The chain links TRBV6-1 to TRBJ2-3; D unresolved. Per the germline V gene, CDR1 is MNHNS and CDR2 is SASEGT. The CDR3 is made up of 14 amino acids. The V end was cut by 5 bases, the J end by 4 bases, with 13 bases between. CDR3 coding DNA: TGTGCCAGCAGTAAACCAAGCTTTGCAGATACGCAGTATTTT. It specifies CASSKPSFADTQYF.

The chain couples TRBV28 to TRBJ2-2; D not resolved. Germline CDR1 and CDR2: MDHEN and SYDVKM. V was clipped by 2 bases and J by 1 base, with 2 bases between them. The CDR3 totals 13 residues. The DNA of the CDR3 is TGTGCCAGCAGTTTAATGAACACCGGGGAGCTGTTTTTT. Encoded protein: CASSLMNTGELFF. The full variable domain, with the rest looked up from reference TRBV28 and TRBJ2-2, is DVKVTQSSRYLVKRTGEKVFLECVQDMDHENMFWYRQDPGLGLRLIYFSYDVKMKEKGDIPEGYSVSREKKERFSLILESASTNQTSMYLCASSLMNTGELFFGEGSRLTVL.